This note documents a single T cell receptor (beta chain) sequence. There are 14 residues in the CDR3. CDR1 and CDR2 from the germline V gene are MNHNY and SVGAGI (reference sequence). The V gene end was trimmed by 6 bases and the J gene end by 8 bases; junction bases not matched to a gene: 9. The protocol was immunoSEQ multiplex PCR, while the TCRdb copy is restricted to in-frame clones and leaves out a portion. The sample carries around 92,000 clones, 80% to 90% recorded once. This entry comes from a study of T cell responses to AZD1222 COVID-19 vaccine. The sample was peripheral blood, taken on day 0 of AZD1222 vaccination. The source is an adult in good health. The chain recombines TRBV6-6 with TRBJ1-2; 10 bases are a match to TRBD1. The CDR3 sequence: CASRPDRGQRGYTF. As DNA, the CDR3 is TGTGCCAGCAGACCCGACAGGGGGCAGAGGGGCTACACCTTC.